Shown below are 5 T cell receptor beta chains from a single sample sequenced in a study of regulatory T cells in long-lasting Graves disease. Arm-PCR with iRepertoire HTBI primers amplified the CDR3 regions for these TCR beta libraries. TCRdb analysed the multiplex PCR reads with MiXCR anew, one entry per CDR3 protein. The sample includes roughly 430,000 distinct CDR3 sequences, roughly 21% of them seen just once. The sample's time point: persistent/refractory GD, antithyroid drugs over 5 years with positive TRAb. The TCR library used RNA extracted from PBMCs. This specimen consisted of peripheral blood mononuclear cells (PBMCs), obtained when the disease was refractory, from a patient treated with antithyroid drugs. Receptor source: a female donor with Graves disease.

The chain is built from TRBV11-2 and TRBJ2-3; 13 bases are shared with TRBD2. The V gene end was trimmed by 5 bases and the J gene end by 0 bases; junction bases not matched to a gene: 8. This CDR3 contains 18 residues. Germline-derived CDR1 and CDR2 are SGHAT and FQNNGV. This CDR3 is CASSPGTSGVTSTDTQYF. The CDR3 coding sequence is TGTGCCAGCAGCCCCGGGACTAGCGGGGTGACTAGCACAGATACGCAGTATTTT. Variable domain in full (rest from reference TRBV11-2 and TRBJ2-3): EAGVAQSPRYKIIEKRQSVAFWCNPISGHATLYWYQQILGQGPKLLIQFQNNGVVDDSQLPKDRFSAERLKGVDSTLKIQPAKLEDSAVYLCASSPGTSGVTSTDTQYFGPGTRLTVL.

The chain has TRBV5-6 and TRBJ1-1; tentative D call: TRBD1 (5 bases). Trimming shortened V by 1 base and J by 1 base, and 23 bases separated the two germline ends. CDR1 SGHDT and CDR2 YYEEEE come from the germline V gene. The CDR3 is 19 amino acids. The CDR3: CASSLFFKSWGFENTEAFF. For the CDR3, the DNA is TGTGCCAGCAGCTTGTTCTTTAAATCTTGGGGCTTTGAGAACACTGAAGCTTTCTTT.

The chain combines TRBV28 with TRBJ2-2; the D gene is possibly TRBD1 (6 bases). The germline V gene has CDR1 MDHEN and CDR2 SYDVKM. The V gene lost 8 bases and the J gene lost 1 base, with 8 bases spanning the gap. The length of the CDR3 is 13 residues. CDR3 in DNA: TGTGCCAGCCAACAGGGGAACACCGGGGAGCTGTTTTTT. Its protein is CASQQGNTGELFF.

This chain joins TRBV29-1 and TRBJ1-1, with D maybe TRBD1 (6 bases). In germline, CDR1 is SQVTM, CDR2 ANQGSEA. V was pared by 7 bases and J by 6 bases, with 15 bases between. The CDR3 consists of 12 residues. This CDR3 reads CSAAQGGAEAFF. CDR3 nucleotide sequence: TGCAGCGCCGCACAGGGAGGGGCTGAAGCTTTCTTT.

This clonotype showed up just a few times. V is TRBV5-1 and J is TRBJ2-5, with 14 positions matching TRBD2. Trimming removed 4 bases from V and 5 bases from J; junction bases left unmatched: 7. The germline CDR1 and CDR2 sequences are SGHRS and YFSETQ. This CDR3 comprises 16 residues. DNA for the CDR3: TGCGCCAGCAGCCCGGGGACTAGCGGGAGTCGGGAGACCCAGTACTTC. As protein: CASSPGTSGSRETQYF.